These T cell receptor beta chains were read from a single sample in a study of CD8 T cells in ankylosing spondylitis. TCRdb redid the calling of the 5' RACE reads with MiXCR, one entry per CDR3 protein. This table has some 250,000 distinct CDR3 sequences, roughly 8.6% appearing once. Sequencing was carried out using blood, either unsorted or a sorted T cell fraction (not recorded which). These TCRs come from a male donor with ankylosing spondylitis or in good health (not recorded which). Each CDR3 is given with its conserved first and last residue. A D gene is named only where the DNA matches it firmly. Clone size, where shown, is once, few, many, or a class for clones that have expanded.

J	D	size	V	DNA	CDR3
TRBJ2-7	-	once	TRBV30	TGTGCCTGGAGTGCCCTAGCAGGACGCTCCTACGAGCAGTACTTC	CAWSALAGRSYEQYF
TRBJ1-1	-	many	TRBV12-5	TGTGCTAGTGGTTTGGTACAGTCGGTTGAAGCTTTCTTT	CASGLVQSVEAFF
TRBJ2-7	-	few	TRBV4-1	TGCGCCAGCAGCCTCGCTCATTTTAGCTCCTACGAGCAGTACTTC	CASSLAHFSSYEQYF
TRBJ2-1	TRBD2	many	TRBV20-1	TGCAGTGCTAGAGGGCGGGAACTAGCGGGGCTCTTC	CSARGRELAGLF
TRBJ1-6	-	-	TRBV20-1	TGCAGTGCTAGAGAGGGAGATTCACCCCTCCACTTT	CSAREGDSPLHF
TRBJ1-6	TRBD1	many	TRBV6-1	TGTGCCAGCCGTAGACAGGGGCTGGGGGATTCACCCCTCCACTTT	CASRRQGLGDSPLHF
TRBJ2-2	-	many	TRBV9	TGTGCCAGCAGCGTGGAGGGGAGAACCGGGGAGCTGTTTTTT	CASSVEGRTGELFF
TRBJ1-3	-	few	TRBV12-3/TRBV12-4	TGTGCCAGCAACTCAATAACCCCTGGAAACACCATATATTTT	CASNSITPGNTIYF
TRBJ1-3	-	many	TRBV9	TGTGCCAGCAGCGTAGAGCCTACCCCGCGCTCCTTCTCTGGAAACACCATATATTTT	CASSVEPTPRSFSGNTIYF
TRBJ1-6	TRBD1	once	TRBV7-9	TGTGCCAGCAGCCGGACAGGGTTTAATTCACCCCTCCACTTT	CASSRTGFNSPLHF
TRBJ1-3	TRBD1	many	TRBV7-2	TGTGCCAGCAGCTTACGACAGGGGAGCTCTGGAAACACCATATATTTT	CASSLRQGSSGNTIYF
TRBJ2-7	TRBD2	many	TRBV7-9	TGTGCCAGCAGCGCTCCCTGGACTAGCGACGAGCAGTACTTC	CASSAPWTSDEQYF
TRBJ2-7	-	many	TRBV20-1	TGCAGTGCTAGAGATGGGGGGAGCCCCAATTACGAGCAGTACTTC	CSARDGGSPNYEQYF
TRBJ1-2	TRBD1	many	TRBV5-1	TGCGCCAGCAGCAACGACAGGGTGGATCAGGGCTACACCTTC	CASSNDRVDQGYTF
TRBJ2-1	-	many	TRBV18	TGTGCCAGCTCACCCAAGGAGGAGATACAGTTCTACAATGAGCAGTTCTTC	CASSPKEEIQFYNEQFF
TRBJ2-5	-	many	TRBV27	TGTGCCAGCAGCTCGACCCCGGGACGCCAAGGGTCGGTTAGAGAGACCCAGTACTTC	CASSSTPGRQGSVRETQYF
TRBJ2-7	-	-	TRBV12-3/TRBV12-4	TGTGCCAGCAGGTCAATGGGGGCCTACGAGCAGTACTTC	CASRSMGAYEQYF
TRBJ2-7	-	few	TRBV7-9	TGTGCCAGCTCCCGGGACCACGGTGAGCAGTACTTC	CASSRDHGEQYF
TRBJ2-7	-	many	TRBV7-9	TGTGCCAGCAGCCTTTCGAGTCGCGAGCAGTACTTC	CASSLSSREQYF
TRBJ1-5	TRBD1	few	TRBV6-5	TGTGCCAGCAGTTACTCGGGGACAGTCAATCAGCCCCAGCATTTT	CASSYSGTVNQPQHF
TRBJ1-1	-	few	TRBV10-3	TGTGCCATCACCTCAGACTCCTCCGCGGGGACTGAAGCTTTCTTT	CAITSDSSAGTEAFF
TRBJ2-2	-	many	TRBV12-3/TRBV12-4	TGTGCCAGCAGCACCAGTAGGAAGGGGGAGCTGTTTTTT	CASSTSRKGELFF
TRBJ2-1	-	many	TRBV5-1	TGCGCCAGCAGCCCGGGACTCCTAAACATCAATGAGCAGTTCTTC	CASSPGLLNINEQFF
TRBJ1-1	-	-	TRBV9	TGTGCCAGCAGCGTAGTAGGACATCTAACCCAGGAAGCTTTCTTT	CASSVVGHLTQEAFF
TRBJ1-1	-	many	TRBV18	TGTGCCAGCTCACCCAAATCAACAGGGTTGAACACTGAAGCTTTCTTT	CASSPKSTGLNTEAFF
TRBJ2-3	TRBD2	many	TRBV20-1	TGCAGTGCCTTCTCTAGCGGGGGGGGCACAGATACGCAGTATTTT	CSAFSSGGGTDTQYF
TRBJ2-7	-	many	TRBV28	TGTGCCAGCAGCCCCGGTGGCAGAGCCTACGAGCAGTACTTC	CASSPGGRAYEQYF
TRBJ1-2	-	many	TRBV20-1	TGCAGTGCTAGACTATATGGCTACACCTTC	CSARLYGYTF
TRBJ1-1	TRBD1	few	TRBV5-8	TGTGCCAGCAGCGGGGGGACAGGGGTCCCAAGCACTGAAGCTTTCTTT	CASSGGTGVPSTEAFF
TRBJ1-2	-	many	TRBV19	TGTGCCAGTAGTATAAGAGAAGGTAACGCGCGCAGCTATGGCTACACCTTC	CASSIREGNARSYGYTF
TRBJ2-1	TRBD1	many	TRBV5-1	TGCGCCAGCAGCTGGAGTGGAACAGGGGGCTTGAATGAGCAGTTCTTC	CASSWSGTGGLNEQFF
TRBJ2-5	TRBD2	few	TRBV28	TGTGCCAGCAGTCCCCCCCGCCTAGCGGGAGAGACCCAGTACTTC	CASSPPRLAGETQYF
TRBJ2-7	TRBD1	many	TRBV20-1	TGCAGTGCTGTAAACAGGGGCTCTGGTTCCTACGAGCAGTACTTC	CSAVNRGSGSYEQYF
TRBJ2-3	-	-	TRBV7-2	TGTGCCAGCAGCTTAGGACGGACAGCCGGCACAGATACGCAGTATTTT	CASSLGRTAGTDTQYF
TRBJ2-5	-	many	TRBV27	TGTGCCAGCAGTTTATCGAGACAGTTGAGGGCCCAGTACTTC	CASSLSRQLRAQYF